This T cell receptor (beta chain) was observed in a study of cytomegalovirus exposure and HLA in healthy donors. Study details: Roughly 92 million unique TCRs, all from HLA-typed donors, were included in an early release of the data. Of several hundred genotyped donors, about 81% grouped in the Caucasian-associated ancestry cluster. Study conclusions and caveats: Common viral pathogens were later found to be apparently linked to several of the most significant clusters.

Use of 60 Vbeta and 13 Jbeta primers characterized the PCR. Repertoires were generated with immunoSEQ multiplex PCR, while TCRdb's copy carries only in-frame clones and drops some. The data show 120,000 or so clones, about 80% seen once. Points on this clone: Its specificity is unknown.

Germline V lookup: CDR1 SGHTA, CDR2 FQGNSA. The CDR3 covers 16 residues. J gave up 7 bases and V 2 bases, and 7 bases lay outside the gene matches. This clonotype was obtained from a woman aged 50 to 65 in good health and CMV-seropositive. The sequenced material came from PBMCs. V is TRBV7-2 and J is TRBJ2-1, with 11 bases identical to TRBD1. The DNA of the CDR3 is TGTGCCAGCAGCTTACTTGGGACAGGGGGGGTGAATGAGCAGTTCTTC. Protein: CASSLLGTGGVNEQFF.